These 10 T cell receptor beta chains came from one sample sequenced in a study of regulatory T cells in long-lasting Graves disease. Indicated time point: newly diagnosed GD, antithyroid drugs for less than 3 months. Extracted RNA from PBMCs served as the source of the TCR library. Arm-PCR of CDR3 regions and iRepertoire HTBI primers were the basis on which TCR beta libraries were built. TCRdb ran MiXCR on the multiplex PCR reads and lists one entry per CDR3 protein. The table has 510,000 or so distinct CDR3 sequences, around 11% seen once; the top ten hold 8.9%. These same data were also listed under a study on T cells in Graves' hyperthyroidism and ophthalmopathy.

Sequencing was performed on peripheral blood mononuclear cells (PBMCs), taken at new diagnosis, from a patient treated with antithyroid drugs. The receptors originated from a woman in her twenties or thirties with Graves disease.

The J gene is TRBJ2-7, the V gene TRBV4-1; possibly TRBD1 for D (5 bases). CDR3 length: 13 amino acids. Per the germline V gene, CDR1 is MGHRA and CDR2 is YSYEKL. V lost 1 base, J lost 2 bases, and 6 bases lay in between. This CDR3 is CASSQAGPYEQYF. The CDR3 nucleotides read TGCGCCAGCAGCCAAGCAGGGCCCTACGAGCAGTACTTC.

The V call is TRBV3-1, the J call TRBJ2-6; no firm D call. CDR1 is LGHDT and CDR2 is YNNKEL in the germline V gene (reference sequence). With 8 bases removed from V and 0 bases from J, the gap between germline ends came to 11 bases. The CDR3 loop spans 15 amino acids. The CDR3 DNA reads as TGTGCCAGCTCAGTCCCGGGCTCTGGGGCCAACGTCCTGACTTTC. Translated: CASSVPGSGANVLTF.

This clonotype was counted at least ten times. The chain carries TRBV9 and TRBJ2-5, with 8 bases identical to TRBD1. Germline lookup yields CDR1 SGDLS and CDR2 YYNGEE. CDR3 size: 17 residues. V was clipped by 1 base and J by 2 bases; unmatched bases: 10. In DNA form, the CDR3 reads TGTGCCAGCAGCGTATCGGGTTGGACAGGGCCTCAAGAGACCCAGTACTTC. Its protein is CASSVSGWTGPQETQYF. The variable domain in full, with the rest retrieved from reference TRBV9 and TRBJ2-5, is DSGVTQTPKHLITATGQRVTLRCSPRSGDLSVYWYQQSLDQGLQFLIQYYNGEERAKGNILERFSAQQFPDLHSELNLSSLELGDSALYFCASSVSGWTGPQETQYFGPGTRLLVL.

Ten or more counts support this clonotype. The V and J genes are TRBV29-1 and TRBJ1-4; D is possibly TRBD1 (6 bases). The V gene lost 0 bases and the J gene lost 3 bases, with 14 bases spanning the gap. The CDR3 totals 16 residues. Germline CDR1 and CDR2: SQVTM and ANQGSEA. CDR3 residues: CSVEDEEGEANEKLFF. The DNA for the CDR3 is TGCAGCGTTGAAGATGAGGAGGGGGAGGCTAATGAAAAACTGTTTTTT. Full variable domain (missing parts from reference TRBV29-1 and TRBJ1-4): SAVISQKPSRDICQRGTSLTIQCQVDSQVTMMFWYRQQPGQSLTLIATANQGSEATYESGFVIDKFPISRPNLTFSTLTVSNMSPEDSSIYLCSVEDEEGEANEKLFFGSGTQLSVL.

This clonotype was picked up many times. The chain joins TRBV28 to TRBJ2-1; possible D gene TRBD2, 7 bases. The germline V gene encodes CDR1 MDHEN and CDR2 SYDVKM. V lost 5 bases and J 5 bases, leaving 16 bases between the germline ends. This CDR3 has 15 residues. CDR3 protein: CASSRGGEGDNEQFF. As DNA, the CDR3 is TGTGCCAGCAGTAGAGGGGGGGAGGGGGACAATGAGCAGTTCTTC.

The V and J genes are TRBV5-1 and TRBJ2-1; D is possibly TRBD1 (6 bases). Germline V lookup: CDR1 SGHRS, CDR2 YFSETQ. Trimming removed 4 bases at V and 7 bases at J, with 15 bases between. The CDR3 has 14 amino acids. CDR3 loop: CASSVGSRGNEQFF. The CDR3 region has the DNA TGCGCCAGCAGCGTGGGGAGTAGGGGGAATGAGCAGTTCTTC.

This rearrangement joins TRBV24-1 to TRBJ2-7; D remains ambiguous. This CDR3 is 12 amino acids long. Trimming took off 4 bases at V and 5 bases at J, with 8 bases between the two ends. Germline V CDR1 and CDR2: KGHDR, SFDVKD. Written as DNA, the CDR3 is TGTGCCACCAGTGACCTCGGCGACGAGCAGTACTTC. Translated, it gives CATSDLGDEQYF.

This clonotype was picked up a small number of times. V is TRBV24-1 and J is TRBJ2-2; TRBD2 matches 11 bases. V was clipped by 6 bases and J by 1 base; unmatched bases: 6. The germline CDR1 and CDR2 sequences are KGHDR and SFDVKD. The CDR3 extends over 17 amino acids. The CDR3 DNA follows: TGTGCCACCAGTAACCTAGCGGGAGGTGGGAACACCGGGGAGCTGTTTTTT. Translation: CATSNLAGGGNTGELFF.

Of note for this clonotype: Since a far larger clone is one base different, this is likely a read error. The chain has TRBV12-3 or TRBV12-4 and TRBJ2-1; D remains ambiguous. Matching the DNA end better, TRBJ2-5 makes the J call doubtful. This CDR3 has 13 amino acids. CDR3 protein: CASSFGEEETQYF. DNA for the CDR3: TGTGCCAGCAGTTTTGGTGAGGAGGAGACCCAGTACTTC.

This clonotype was observed at least ten times. V usage is TRBV7-6 and J usage is TRBJ1-2, with a tentative D call TRBD1 (6 bases). The CDR3 totals 13 residues. Germline-derived CDR1 and CDR2 are SGHVS and FNYEAQ. Trimming shortened V by 0 bases and J by 8 bases, and 10 bases separated the two germline ends. The CDR3 coding sequence is TGTGCCAGCAGCTTAGCACAGGGTAACGGCTACACCTTC. Translating it yields CASSLAQGNGYTF.